This T cell receptor beta chain was obtained from a study of T cell changes during pregnancy in multiple sclerosis. The protocol was immunoSEQ multiplex PCR, while the TCRdb copy is restricted to in-frame clones and leaves out a portion. The sample includes 55,000 to 85,000 clones, 92% of them seen just once. With 4 bases clipped from V and 1 base from J, the junction kept 6 bases outside the gene matches. The CDR3 is 16 amino acids. CDR1 and CDR2 from the germline V gene are SGHVS and FNYEAQ. The rearrangement links TRBV7-6 to TRBJ2-2; 7 bases line up with TRBD2. This TCR was sampled from a female donor with multiple sclerosis, enrolled in a pregnancy study. The sequences come from peripheral blood, collected in the second trimester of pregnancy. CDR3 in DNA: TGTGCCAGCAGCTCCGGGCTAGCGGTGAACACCGGGGAGCTGTTTTTT. This sequence encodes CASSSGLAVNTGELFF.